This is a list of T cell receptor beta chains from one sample in a study of cytomegalovirus exposure and HLA in healthy donors. Sequencing was performed with immunoSEQ multiplex PCR; in TCRdb, only in-frame clones are kept and a portion is missing. The table records 200,000 to 250,000 clones, around 83% of them present only once. Sequenced input: PBMCs. These receptors came from a woman aged 45-60 years in good health and CMV-seropositive. The CDR3 runs from the conserved cysteine through the conserved F or W. D genes are given only for firm matches. Clone size is not always given. Where it is, it says once, few, many or a class for expanded clones.

v_gene,j_gene,d_gene,abundance,len,CDR3nt,CDR3aa
TRBV6-5,TRBJ1-1,TRBD1,-,14,TGTGCCAGCAGCAAGGGACAGACGAACACTGAAGCTTTCTTT,CASSKGQTNTEAFF
TRBV15,TRBJ2-2,TRBD2,-,18,TGTGCCACCGAACGGCCTAGCGGGGGGAACAGGTACACCGGGGAGCTGTTTTTT,CATERPSGGNRYTGELFF
TRBV11-2,TRBJ1-1,-,-,14,TGTGCCAGCACCCTAGGGGGTCTATACACTGAAGCTTTCTTT,CASTLGGLYTEAFF
TRBV15,TRBJ2-2,-,once,15,TGTGCCACCAGCAGAGGAAGGGGTAACACCGGGGAGCTGTTTTTT,CATSRGRGNTGELFF
TRBV28,TRBJ1-1,-,-,10,TGTGCCAGCGGTCAAACAGAAGCTTTCTTT,CASGQTEAFF
TRBV6-5,TRBJ1-1,-,-,13,TGTGCCACAGTTCGTGCGGGGGGCACTGAAGCTTTCTTT,CATVRAGGTEAFF
TRBV7-2,TRBJ2-5,-,-,13,TGTGCCAGCAGCTTTCAGGGTCCCGAGACCCAGTACTTC,CASSFQGPETQYF
TRBV7-3,TRBJ2-3,-,once,14,TGTGCCAGCAGCCCAGGGTTTACCACAGATACGCAGTATTTT,CASSPGFTTDTQYF
TRBV5-4,TRBJ2-2,TRBD1,-,15,TGTGCCAGCAGCCCTCGACAGGGGGCGACTGGGGAGCTGTTTTTT,CASSPRQGATGELFF
TRBV19,TRBJ2-5,TRBD1,-,15,TGTGCCAGTAGTAAACATCCGACAGGGGAAGAGACCCAGTACTTC,CASSKHPTGEETQYF
TRBV7-2,TRBJ2-3,TRBD2,once,16,TGTGCCAGCAGCCACCCGGGACTACCGAGCACAGATACGCAGTATTTT,CASSHPGLPSTDTQYF
TRBV6-5,TRBJ1-2,-,-,13,TGTGCCAGCAGTCCCTCGGGACATAATGGCTACACCTTC,CASSPSGHNGYTF
TRBV25-1,TRBJ2-7,-,-,14,TGTGCCAGCAGTTTGCGACAGGCTAGTTACGAGCAGTACTTC,CASSLRQASYEQYF
TRBV2,TRBJ1-1,-,-,13,TGTGCCAGCATACCAGACGGGTTCACTGAAGCTTTCTTT,CASIPDGFTEAFF
TRBV2,TRBJ1-4,-,-,18,TGTGCCAGCAGTGACGGTGTGTTCGAGGAGGGCGGGGAGGAAAAACTGTTTTTT,CASSDGVFEEGGEEKLFF
TRBV28,TRBJ2-7,TRBD1,-,14,TGTGCCAGCAGCTACAGGGGCGATTCCTACGAGCAGTACTTC,CASSYRGDSYEQYF